The source of this T cell receptor (beta chain) is a study of vaccination effects on CD4 cells after COVID-19. Study results and caveats: Cross-reactivity toward common cold coronaviruses was confined to only 1 of 255 vaccine-induced clones in healthy vaccinees.

The data were produced by immunoSEQ multiplex PCR, yet TCRdb's version contains in-frame clones alone and is incomplete. The table lists some 30,000 clones, around 70% of them singletons. Regarding this clone: Its antigen is undetermined.

Per germline, CDR1 MNHNS and CDR2 SASEGT. J was trimmed by 4 bases and V by 6 bases; bases with no gene match: 8. CDR3 length: 14 residues. CD4+ T cells were isolated after around ten days of culture. Previously uninfected by SARS-CoV-2, the vaccine recipients also showed negative nucleocapsid antibodies. On day 3 and again on day 7, half the medium was replaced with IL-2 medium. This specimen was CD4+ T cells from PBMCs cultured without peptide, taken before COVID-19 vaccination. V is TRBV6-1 and J is TRBJ1-1; 7 nucleotides match TRBD1. The source is a human donor who received a COVID-19 vaccine. CDR3 loop: CASSSTGLRTEAFF. DNA of the CDR3: TGTGCCAGCAGCTCGACAGGGCTGCGCACTGAAGCTTTCTTT.